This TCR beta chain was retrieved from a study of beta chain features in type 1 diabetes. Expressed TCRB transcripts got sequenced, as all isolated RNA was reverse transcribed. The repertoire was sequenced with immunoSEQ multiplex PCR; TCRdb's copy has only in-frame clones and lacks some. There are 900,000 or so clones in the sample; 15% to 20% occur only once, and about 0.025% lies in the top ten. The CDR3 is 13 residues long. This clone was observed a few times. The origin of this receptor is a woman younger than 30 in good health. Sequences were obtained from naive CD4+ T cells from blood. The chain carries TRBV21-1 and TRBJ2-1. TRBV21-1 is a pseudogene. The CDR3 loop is CASSKGVSREQFF. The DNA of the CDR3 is TGTGCCAGCAGCAAGGGGGTTTCTAGAGAGCAGTTCTTC.